This T cell receptor beta chain was documented in a study of T-cell reconstitution after alpha-beta-depleted transplantation in children. Unique molecular identifiers were incorporated during preparation of the TCRbeta library. MiXCR, run by TCRdb on the PCR reads, gives a single entry per CDR3 protein. The table shows around 240,000 distinct CDR3 sequences, with about 8.8% occurring only once. This clonotype was found many times. Sequences were derived from PBMCs from the stem cell graft donor, sampled from the stem cell graft. The clonotype comes from a human donor who donated a stem cell graft to a child with SCID.

Here the CDR3 DNA reads TGTGCCAGCAGCCCAAAGGGGAGAAGCTACGAGCAGTACTTC. Protein sequence: CASSPKGRSYEQYF. The chain couples TRBV12-3 or TRBV12-4 to TRBJ2-7; D might be TRBD1 or TRBD2, each matching 5 bases. V lost 6 bases, J lost 3 bases, and 15 bases lay in between. The length of the CDR3 is 14 residues.